Included here is one T cell receptor beta chain sequence, with context. The specificity of this receptor is unknown. There are no base qualities to consult, and no much larger clone falls within one base. The CDR3 runs 11 amino acids, cysteine and phenylalanine included. CDR3 DNA only is kept here, 33 bases in frame from base 1. The germline V gene encodes CDR1 DFQATT and CDR2 SNEGSKA (reference sequence). V is pared back by 5 bases and J by 2 bases, with 6 bases lying between the germline termini. TCRbeta CDR3 regions were amplified from genomic DNA using the immunoSEQ Assay, a bias-controlled multiplex PCR. The original methods were these. The number of nucleated cells in each sample was estimated by amplification of reference gene primers within the assay. To quantify the absolute abundance of each unique TCRbeta CDR3 rearrangement, sequence reads were collapsed and filtered. For each sample, productive Simpson clonality was calculated as the square root of Simpson's diversity index over productive rearrangements. What TCRdb holds here is the immuneACCESS table cut down to in-frame rearrangements. Part of the clones is not present; checked against another copy, under half of the missing clones reflect an unresolved V gene, and the others are unexplained. V, J and clone size are those of that table, while D and trimming were read from the DNA. For this sample the table gives a few hundred thousand clones, of which more than 75% were detected only once. Under 1.2% of the sample goes to the ten largest clones.

The data derive from a study of blood T cell repertoires in COVID-19 (dated by TCRdb to the early 2020s). With regard to the full study: Samples covering the acute and convalescent phases of COVID-19 were provided by collaborators in the United States, Italy and Spain. Nearly every sample came with metadata listing a de-identified subject ID, COVID-19 status, age in years and sex. Subjects who had been exposed to COVID-19, were actively infected with it, or had recovered from it provided the deeply sampled blood TCRbeta repertoires that made up the dataset. The material from the prospective study consisted of cDNA or gDNA derived from T cells, B-cell-depleted T cells, or PBMCs. The samples were drawn from the first 160 participants of the ongoing ImmuneRACE study and from 950 to 1,500 subjects provided by 6 global collaborators. Where available, HLA class I and class II types were obtained from metadata supplied by the sample provider rather than from assay-based typing. A freely available public database, intended as a resource for researchers studying the immune response to SARS-CoV-2, is where the repertoires were released.

The collaborating institutions used their own protocols to collect whole blood in K2EDTA tubes. For TCRbeta analysis, collaborators shipped samples as frozen whole blood, isolated PBMCs, or DNA extracted from either of those sample types. What the work shows at the level of the full study, not this receptor alone: How much clinical and demographic metadata was included differed by source and by participant, and the metadata was provided uncurated.

The sequence joins TRBV20-1 to TRBJ1-1; a tentative D call is TRBD1 (5 bases match). This TCR was sampled from a human donor with acute or convalescent COVID-19. The donor label of this sample is uncertain. Sequenced: peripheral blood. The nucleotides are TGCAGTGCTGACAGCAACACTGAAGCTTTCTTT. Translated, this is CSADSNTEAFF.